The 13 T cell receptor beta chains presented below share a single source sample, sequenced in a study of T cell repertoires in cytomegalovirus infection. These receptors have no known antigen. TCRdb itself ran the reads through MiXCR, one entry per CDR3 protein. This sample has about 160,000 distinct CDR3 sequences, with about 20% found just once. The sequences come from CD8+ T cells from cultured PBMCs, collected from culture after CMV antigen stimulation. These receptors were taken from a human donor in good health (CMV status not recorded). Some clones in this sample may be carry-over from other donors' samples.

This clonotype occurred a few times. This chain uses TRBV4-3 with TRBJ1-2; D is unresolved. The CDR3 has 17 residues. The V end lost 1 base, the J end lost 1 base, and 16 bases lay between the germline ends. Germline V gene data show CDR1 as LGHNA and CDR2 as YSLEER. The CDR3 DNA reads TGCGCCAGCAGCCAAGGATGGAAAGAAGGGTTTAACTATGGCTACACCTTC. Its protein product is CASSQGWKEGFNYGYTF.

This clonotype showed up just a few times. The CDR3 sequence is CASSQDLTVNTEAFF. The CDR3 nucleotides are TGTGCCAGCAGCCAAGATCTAACAGTGAACACTGAAGCTTTCTTT. V and J are TRBV3-1 and TRBJ1-1, with D unclear. The CDR3 loop spans 15 amino acids. Germline V gene data show CDR1 as LGHDT and CDR2 as YNNKEL (reference sequence). Trimming took off 0 bases at V and 0 bases at J, with 8 bases between the two ends. Full variable domain (remainder filled in from reference TRBV3-1 and TRBJ1-1): DTAVSQTPKYLVTQMGNDKSIKCEQNLGHDTMYWYKQDSKKFLKIMFSYNNKELIINETVPNRFSPKSPDKAHLNLHINSLELGDSAVYFCASSQDLTVNTEAFFGQGTRLTVV.

In DNA form, the CDR3 reads TGTGCCAGCTCAAAAACCGACCAACGGTATGGCTACACCTTC. It is translated as CASSKTDQRYGYTF. The chain carries TRBV18 and TRBJ1-2, with unresolved D. Per the germline V gene, CDR1 is KGHSH and CDR2 is LQKENI. CDR3 length: 14 residues. V lost 5 bases and J lost 5, with 15 bases in between.

This clonotype has a handful of counts. This chain joins TRBV12-3 or TRBV12-4 and TRBJ2-1; the D gene is possibly TRBD1 (6 bases). V dropped 6 bases and J dropped 8 bases, with 14 bases sitting between them. The length of the CDR3 is 13 residues. Here the CDR3 reads CASSPTHRDEQFF. CDR3 bases: TGTGCCAGCAGCCCTACCCACAGGGATGAGCAGTTCTTC.

The rearrangement uses TRBV7-3 and TRBJ2-2, with TRBD1 as a possible D gene (6 bases). The length of the CDR3 is 19 residues. Germline assignment: CDR1 SGHTA and CDR2 FQGTGA. The V end lost 3 bases, the J end lost 7 bases, and 27 bases lay between the germline ends. CDR3 in DNA: TGTGCCAGCAGCTTTGGCCCCTACCGGGACCGCGAAGGGGGCGGGGAGCTGTTTTTT. Translated: CASSFGPYRDREGGGELFF.

The chain recombines TRBV7-9 with TRBJ2-7; 10 bases are shared with TRBD1. Germline CDR1 and CDR2: SEHNR and FQNEAQ (reference sequence). V shed 5 bases, J shed 2 bases, and the junction held 15 bases outside the gene matches. There are 18 residues in the CDR3. CDR3 DNA: TGTGCCAGCAGCAGCCGGGACAGGGGCCTAATGTCACCCTACGAGCAGTACTTC. This encodes CASSSRDRGLMSPYEQYF.

In this sample, this clonotype turned up a few times. The chain links TRBV5-1 to TRBJ2-5, with 11 positions matching TRBD2. V trimming: 4 bases; J trimming: 1 base; junction bases outside the gene matches: 9. The CDR3 covers 17 residues. The germline gives CDR1 SGHRS, CDR2 YFSETQ. CDR3 DNA: TGCGCCAGCAGCCTTTCCGCCGGGACTAGCGGCCAAGAGACCCAGTACTTC. Its translation is CASSLSAGTSGQETQYF.

This clonotype occurred a few times. V usage is TRBV7-9 and J usage is TRBJ2-7, with 9 bases aligning to TRBD1. Germline CDR1 SEHNR, CDR2 FQNEAQ (reference sequence). The J segment lost 3 bases and the V segment lost 1 base, leaving 13 bases of the junction unmatched. This CDR3 is 18 amino acids long. The CDR3 DNA follows: TGTGCCAGCAGCTTAGGGGGACAGGGAACGAAACCTTTCTACGAGCAGTACTTC. As protein: CASSLGGQGTKPFYEQYF.

The J gene is TRBJ1-2, the V gene TRBV6-2 or TRBV6-3, with D uncertain. V was shortened by 0 bases and J by 4 bases, with 9 bases between the two germline ends. This CDR3 spans 14 amino acids. Germline CDR1 reads MNHEY; CDR2 reads SVGEGT. CDR3 DNA: TGTGCCAGCAGTTACTCGACACCCCTCTATGGCTACACCTTC. This encodes CASSYSTPLYGYTF.

This clonotype was found a few times. The chain is built from TRBV7-2 and TRBJ2-2; tentatively, D is TRBD1 (7 bases). The CDR3 contains 16 residues. Germline assignment: CDR1 SGHTA and CDR2 FQGNSA. Trimming left V 1 base short and J 3 bases short, with 12 bases between. The CDR3 nucleotides read TGTGCCAGCAGCTTAGGTTCCAGGGGGGACACCGGGGAGCTGTTTTTT. It specifies CASSLGSRGDTGELFF.

The CDR3 DNA sequence: TGTGCCAGCAGCGCTGACAGGGGGCAAGAGACCCAGTACTTC. Protein product: CASSADRGQETQYF. The rearrangement links TRBV7-8 to TRBJ2-5, with 9 bases lining up with TRBD1. The CDR3 consists of 14 residues. Trimming cost V 5 bases and J 2 bases; bases outside gene matches: 3. CDR1 and CDR2 from the germline V gene are SGHVS and FQNEAQ.

V usage is TRBV7-9 and J usage is TRBJ2-1, with D perhaps matching TRBD2 (5 bases). This CDR3 region has 12 residues. The V end was cut by 5 bases, the J end by 6 bases, with 8 bases between. Per the germline V gene, CDR1 is SEHNR and CDR2 is FQNEAQ (reference sequence). DNA of the CDR3: TGTGCCAGCAGCGCAACTAGCAATGAGCAGTTCTTC. It translates to CASSATSNEQFF.

In this sample, this clonotype turned up a few times. This chain joins TRBV4-1 and TRBJ1-5; D uncertain. Germline V lookup: CDR1 MGHRA, CDR2 YSYEKL. The CDR3 length is 15 residues. The germline V and J ends were trimmed by 2 bases and 5 bases, with 13 bases remaining between them. CDR3 coding DNA: TGCGCCAGCAGCCAAAAACAGAGACCGGATCAGCCCCAGCATTTT. It translates to CASSQKQRPDQPQHF.